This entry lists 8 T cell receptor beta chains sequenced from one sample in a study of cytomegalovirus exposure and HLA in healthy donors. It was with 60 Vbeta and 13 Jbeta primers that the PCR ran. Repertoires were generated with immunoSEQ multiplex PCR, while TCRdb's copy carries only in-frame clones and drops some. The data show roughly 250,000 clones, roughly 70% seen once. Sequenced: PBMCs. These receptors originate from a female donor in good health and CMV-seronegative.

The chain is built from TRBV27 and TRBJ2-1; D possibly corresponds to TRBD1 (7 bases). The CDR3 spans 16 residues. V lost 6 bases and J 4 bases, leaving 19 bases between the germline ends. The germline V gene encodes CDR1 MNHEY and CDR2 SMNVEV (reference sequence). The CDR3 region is CASSPLGQGGYNEQFF. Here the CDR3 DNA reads TGTGCCAGCAGCCCCTTGGGGCAGGGGGGTTACAATGAGCAGTTCTTC.

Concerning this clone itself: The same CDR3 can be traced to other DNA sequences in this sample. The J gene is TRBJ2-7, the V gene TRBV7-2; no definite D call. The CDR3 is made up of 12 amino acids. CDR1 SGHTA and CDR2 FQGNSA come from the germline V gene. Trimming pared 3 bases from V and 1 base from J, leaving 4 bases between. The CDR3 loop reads CASSFSSYEQYF. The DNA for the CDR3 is TGTGCCAGCAGCTTCTCTTCCTACGAGCAGTACTTC. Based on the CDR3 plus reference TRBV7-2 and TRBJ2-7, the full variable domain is GAGVSQSPSNKVTEKGKDVELRCDPISGHTALYWYRQSLGQGLEFLIYFQGNSAPDKSGLPSDRFSAERTGGSVSTLTIQRTQQEDSAVYLCASSFSSYEQYFGPGTRLTVT.

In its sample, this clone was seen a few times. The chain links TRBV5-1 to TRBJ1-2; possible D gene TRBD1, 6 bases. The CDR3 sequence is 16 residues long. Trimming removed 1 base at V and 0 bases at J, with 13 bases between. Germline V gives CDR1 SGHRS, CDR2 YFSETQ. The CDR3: CASSLSRDIANYGYTF. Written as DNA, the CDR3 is TGCGCCAGCAGCTTGTCCCGGGACATAGCTAACTATGGCTACACCTTC.

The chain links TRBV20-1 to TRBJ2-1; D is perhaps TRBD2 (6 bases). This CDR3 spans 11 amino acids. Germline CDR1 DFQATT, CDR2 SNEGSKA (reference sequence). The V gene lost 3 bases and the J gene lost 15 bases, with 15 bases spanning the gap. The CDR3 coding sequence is TGCAGTGCTAGCAAGGGAGGCCCGTTGTTCTTC. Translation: CSASKGGPLFF.

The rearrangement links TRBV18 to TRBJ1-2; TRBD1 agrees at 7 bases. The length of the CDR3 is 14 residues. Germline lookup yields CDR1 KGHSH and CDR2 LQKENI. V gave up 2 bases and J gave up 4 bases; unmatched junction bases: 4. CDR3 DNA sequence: TGTGCCAGCTCACCAGAGACAGGGACCTATGGCTACACCTTC. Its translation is CASSPETGTYGYTF.

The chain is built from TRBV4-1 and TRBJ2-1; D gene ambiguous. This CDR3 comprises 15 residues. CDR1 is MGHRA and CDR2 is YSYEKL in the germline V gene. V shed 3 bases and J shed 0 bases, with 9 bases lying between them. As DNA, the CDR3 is TGCGCCAGCAGCCACGAAGAGCTCTCCTACAATGAGCAGTTCTTC. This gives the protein CASSHEELSYNEQFF.

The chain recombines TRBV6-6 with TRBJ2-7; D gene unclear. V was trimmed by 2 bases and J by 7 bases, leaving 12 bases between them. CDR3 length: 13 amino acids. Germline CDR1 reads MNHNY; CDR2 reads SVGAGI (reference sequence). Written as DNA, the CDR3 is TGTGCCAGCAGTTACCTGGGCCTCGAGGAGCAGTACTTC. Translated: CASSYLGLEEQYF.

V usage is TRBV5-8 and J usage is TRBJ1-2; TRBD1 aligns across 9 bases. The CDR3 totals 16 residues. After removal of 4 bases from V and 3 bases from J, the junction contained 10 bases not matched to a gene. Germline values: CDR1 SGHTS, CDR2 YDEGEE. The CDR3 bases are TGTGCCAGCAGCCCAGGGACAGGGTACGTCGACTATGGCTACACCTTC. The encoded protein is CASSPGTGYVDYGYTF.